One sample yielded the 2 T cell receptor beta chains listed below, sequenced in a study of immune heterogeneity within non-small cell lung tumors (dated by TCRdb to 2017 to 2018). Sequencing took place on a HiSeq X Ten. A multiplex PCR system amplified the TCR beta CDR3 region, with a first 10-cycle round using 32 V-gene forward and 13 J-gene reverse primers. TCRdb reran the public reads through fastp at Q25 and MiXCR, keeping productive beta chains. Each entry is one CDR3 protein sequence, shown with its most common DNA and genes. The table for this sample lists fewer than 25,000 distinct CDR3 sequences; around 26% of them were counted only once. 3.5% to 4.5% of the sample goes to the ten largest clones. The TCR template was genomic DNA extracted from bulk tumor tissue, and roughly 590 ng of gDNA was amplified for each sample. During surgery, multiple biopsies were taken from each primary tumor and placed as far apart as possible within the tumor mass. The study cohort was described as untreated, and patients were newly diagnosed NSCLC cases undergoing curative surgery.

The sequenced sample consisted of lung tumor tissue. These receptors were taken from a man in his forties with non-small cell lung cancer.

The rearrangement uses TRBV11-3 and TRBJ2-1, with unresolved D. Trimming took 3 bases from V and 7 from J, leaving 10 bases between them. The CDR3 consists of 13 residues. Germline V lookup: CDR1 SGHNT, CDR2 YENEEA. CDR3 residues: CASSFDASNEQFF. The CDR3 region has the DNA TGTGCCAGCAGCTTTGATGCTTCTAATGAGCAGTTCTTC.

The chain carries TRBV5-1 and TRBJ1-2; 8 positions agree with TRBD1. Trimming removed 0 bases from V and 6 bases from J; junction bases left unmatched: 4. This CDR3 region has 14 residues. Per the germline V gene, CDR1 is SGHRS and CDR2 is YFSETQ. The CDR3 spells CASSLGTGTDGYTF. In nucleotides, the CDR3 is TGCGCCAGCAGCTTGGGGACAGGGACGGATGGCTACACCTTC.